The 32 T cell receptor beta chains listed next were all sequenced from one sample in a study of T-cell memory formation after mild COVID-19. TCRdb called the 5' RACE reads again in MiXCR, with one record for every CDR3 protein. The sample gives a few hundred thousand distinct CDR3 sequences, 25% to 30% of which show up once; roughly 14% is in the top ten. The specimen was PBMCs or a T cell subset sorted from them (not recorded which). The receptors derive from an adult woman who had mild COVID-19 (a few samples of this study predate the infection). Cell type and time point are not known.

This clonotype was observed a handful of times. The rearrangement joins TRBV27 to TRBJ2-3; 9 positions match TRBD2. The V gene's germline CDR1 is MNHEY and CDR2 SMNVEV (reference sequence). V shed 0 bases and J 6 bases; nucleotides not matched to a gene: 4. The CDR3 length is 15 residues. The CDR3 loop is CASSLSGTSPDTQYF. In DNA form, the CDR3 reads TGTGCCAGCAGTTTATCAGGGACTAGCCCCGATACGCAGTATTTT.

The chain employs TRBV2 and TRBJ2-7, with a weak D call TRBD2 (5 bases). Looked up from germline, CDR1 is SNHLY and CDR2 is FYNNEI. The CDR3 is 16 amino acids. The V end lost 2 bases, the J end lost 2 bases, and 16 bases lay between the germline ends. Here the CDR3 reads CASSEFPWTGTYEQYF. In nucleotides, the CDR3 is TGTGCCAGCAGTGAATTTCCGTGGACGGGAACCTACGAGCAGTACTTC.

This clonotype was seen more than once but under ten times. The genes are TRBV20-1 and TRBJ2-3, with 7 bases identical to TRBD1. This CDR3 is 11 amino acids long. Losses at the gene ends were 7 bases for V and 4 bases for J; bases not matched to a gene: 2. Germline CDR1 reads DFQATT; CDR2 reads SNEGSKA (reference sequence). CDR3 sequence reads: CSGQGADTQYF. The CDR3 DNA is TGCAGTGGGCAGGGGGCAGATACGCAGTATTTT.

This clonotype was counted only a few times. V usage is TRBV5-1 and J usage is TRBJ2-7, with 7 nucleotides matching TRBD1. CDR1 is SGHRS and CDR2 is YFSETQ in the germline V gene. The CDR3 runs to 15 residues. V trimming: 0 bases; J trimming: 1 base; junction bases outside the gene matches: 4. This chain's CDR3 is CASSLDRGNSYEQYF. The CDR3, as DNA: TGCGCCAGCAGCTTGGACAGGGGAAATTCCTACGAGCAGTACTTC.

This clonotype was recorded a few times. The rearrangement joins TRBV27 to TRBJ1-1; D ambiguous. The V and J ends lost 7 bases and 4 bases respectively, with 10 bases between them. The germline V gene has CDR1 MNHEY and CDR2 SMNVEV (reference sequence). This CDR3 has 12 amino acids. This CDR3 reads CASNGVGTEAFF. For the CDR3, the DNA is TGTGCCAGCAACGGGGTGGGCACTGAAGCTTTCTTT.

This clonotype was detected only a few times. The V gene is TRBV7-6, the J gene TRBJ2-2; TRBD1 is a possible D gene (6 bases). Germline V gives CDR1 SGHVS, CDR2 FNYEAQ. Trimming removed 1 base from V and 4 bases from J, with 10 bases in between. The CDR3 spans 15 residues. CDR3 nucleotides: TGTGCCAGCAGCTTAGGGACAGCGAGCACCGGGGAGCTGTTTTTT. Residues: CASSLGTASTGELFF.

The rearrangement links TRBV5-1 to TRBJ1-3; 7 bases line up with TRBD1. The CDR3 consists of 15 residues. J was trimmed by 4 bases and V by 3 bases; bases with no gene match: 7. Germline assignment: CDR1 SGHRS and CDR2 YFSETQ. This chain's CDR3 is CASSSTGAKGNTIYF. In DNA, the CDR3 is TGCGCCAGCAGCTCCACAGGGGCGAAAGGAAACACCATATATTTT.

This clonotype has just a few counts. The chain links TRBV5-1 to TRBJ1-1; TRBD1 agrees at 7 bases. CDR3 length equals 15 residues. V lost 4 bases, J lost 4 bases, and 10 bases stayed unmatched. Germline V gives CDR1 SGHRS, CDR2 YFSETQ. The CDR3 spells CASSAVTGAATEAFF. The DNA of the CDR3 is TGCGCCAGCAGCGCAGTCACAGGGGCTGCCACTGAAGCTTTCTTT.

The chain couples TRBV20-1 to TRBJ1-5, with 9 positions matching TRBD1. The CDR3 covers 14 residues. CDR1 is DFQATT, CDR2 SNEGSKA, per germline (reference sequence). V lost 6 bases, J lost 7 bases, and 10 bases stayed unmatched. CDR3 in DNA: TGCAGTGCCAAAAATTGGGACAGGGACCAGCCCCAGCATTTT. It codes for CSAKNWDRDQPQHF.

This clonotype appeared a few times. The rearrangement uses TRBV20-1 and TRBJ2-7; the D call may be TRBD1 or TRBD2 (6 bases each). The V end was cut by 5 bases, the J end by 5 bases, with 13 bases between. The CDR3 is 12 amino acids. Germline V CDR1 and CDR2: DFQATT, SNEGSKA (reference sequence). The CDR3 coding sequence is TGCAGTGCTGCGGGACAAATCCACGAGCAGTACTTC. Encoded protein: CSAAGQIHEQYF.

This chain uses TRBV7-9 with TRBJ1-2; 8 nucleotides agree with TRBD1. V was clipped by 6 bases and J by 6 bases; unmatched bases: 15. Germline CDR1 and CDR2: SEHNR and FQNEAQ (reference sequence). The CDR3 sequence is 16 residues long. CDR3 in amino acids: CASSRPLRGRDHGYTF. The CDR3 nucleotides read TGTGCCAGCAGTCGACCCCTCAGGGGGCGCGACCATGGCTACACCTTC.

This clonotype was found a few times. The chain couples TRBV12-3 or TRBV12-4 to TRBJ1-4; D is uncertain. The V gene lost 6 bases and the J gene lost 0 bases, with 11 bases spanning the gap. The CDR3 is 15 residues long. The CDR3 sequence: CASSPGGSTNEKLFF. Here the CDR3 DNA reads TGTGCCAGCAGCCCTGGAGGTTCAACTAATGAAAAACTGTTTTTT.

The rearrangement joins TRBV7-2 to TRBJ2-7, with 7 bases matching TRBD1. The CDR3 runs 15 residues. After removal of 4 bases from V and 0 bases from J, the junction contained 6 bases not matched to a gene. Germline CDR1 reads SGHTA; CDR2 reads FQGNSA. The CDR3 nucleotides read TGTGCCAGCAGCTCCCCTGACAGGGTCTCCTACGAGCAGTACTTC. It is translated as CASSSPDRVSYEQYF.

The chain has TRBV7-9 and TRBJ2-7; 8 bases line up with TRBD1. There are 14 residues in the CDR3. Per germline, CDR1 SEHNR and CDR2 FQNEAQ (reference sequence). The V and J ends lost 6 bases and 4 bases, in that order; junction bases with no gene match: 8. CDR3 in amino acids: CASRGQAEIYEQYF. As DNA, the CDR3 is TGTGCCAGCAGGGGACAGGCCGAAATTTACGAGCAGTACTTC.

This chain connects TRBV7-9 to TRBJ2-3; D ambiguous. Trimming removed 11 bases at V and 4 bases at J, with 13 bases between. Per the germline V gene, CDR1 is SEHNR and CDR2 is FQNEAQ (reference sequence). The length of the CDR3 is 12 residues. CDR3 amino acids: CAARSSPDTQYF. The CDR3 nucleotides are TGTGCCGCAAGGTCGTCCCCAGATACGCAGTATTTT.

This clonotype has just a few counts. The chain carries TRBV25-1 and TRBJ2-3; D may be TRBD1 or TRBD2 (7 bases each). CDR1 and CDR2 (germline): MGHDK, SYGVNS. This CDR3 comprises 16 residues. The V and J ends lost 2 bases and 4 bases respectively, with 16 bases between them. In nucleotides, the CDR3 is TGTGCCAGCAGTGAACGGGGGAGGGGGCGCGCAGATACGCAGTATTTT. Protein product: CASSERGRGRADTQYF.

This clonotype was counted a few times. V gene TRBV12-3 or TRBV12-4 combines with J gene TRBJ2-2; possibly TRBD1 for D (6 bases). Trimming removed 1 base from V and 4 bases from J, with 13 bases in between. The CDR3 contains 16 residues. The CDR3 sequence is CASSLGTGMGTGELFF. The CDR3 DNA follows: TGTGCCAGCAGTTTAGGAACAGGGATGGGCACCGGGGAGCTGTTTTTT.

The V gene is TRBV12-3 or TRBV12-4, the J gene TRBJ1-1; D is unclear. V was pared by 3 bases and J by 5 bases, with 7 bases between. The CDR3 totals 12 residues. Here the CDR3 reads CASSFLGTEAFF. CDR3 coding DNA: TGTGCCAGCAGTTTTCTCGGTACTGAAGCTTTCTTT.

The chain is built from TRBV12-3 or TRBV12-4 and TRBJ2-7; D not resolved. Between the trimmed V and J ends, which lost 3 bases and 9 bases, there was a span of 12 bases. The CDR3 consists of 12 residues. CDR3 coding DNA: TGTGCCAGCAGTTTGCCGGGCCACGGGCAGTACTTC. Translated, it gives CASSLPGHGQYF.

The CDR3 sequence is CASSSRVLSDTQYF. The CDR3 region has the DNA TGTGCCAGCAGCTCCCGCGTGCTCTCAGATACGCAGTATTTT. The chain is built from TRBV7-8 and TRBJ2-3; no definite D call. Germline V gives CDR1 SGHVS, CDR2 FQNEAQ. Trimming took 4 bases from V and 4 from J, leaving 12 bases between them. The length of the CDR3 is 14 residues.

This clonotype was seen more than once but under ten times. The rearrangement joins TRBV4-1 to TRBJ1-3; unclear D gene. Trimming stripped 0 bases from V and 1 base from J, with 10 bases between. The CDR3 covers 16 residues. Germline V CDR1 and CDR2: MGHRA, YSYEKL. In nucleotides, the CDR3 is TGCGCCAGCAGCCAAGAGGGAAGTGGGTCTGGAAACACCATATATTTT. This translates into CASSQEGSGSGNTIYF.

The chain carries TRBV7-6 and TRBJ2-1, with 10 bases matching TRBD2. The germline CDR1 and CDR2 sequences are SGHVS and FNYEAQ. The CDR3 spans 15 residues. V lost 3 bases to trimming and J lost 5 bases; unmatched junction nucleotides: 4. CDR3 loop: CASSLWLAGDNEQFF. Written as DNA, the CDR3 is TGTGCCAGCAGCTTGTGGCTAGCGGGGGACAATGAGCAGTTCTTC. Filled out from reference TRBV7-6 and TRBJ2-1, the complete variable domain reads GAGVSQSPRYKVTKRGQDVALRCDPISGHVSLYWYRQALGQGPEFLTYFNYEAQQDKSGLPNDRFSAERPEGSISTLTIQRTEQRDSAMYRCASSLWLAGDNEQFFGPGTRLTVL.

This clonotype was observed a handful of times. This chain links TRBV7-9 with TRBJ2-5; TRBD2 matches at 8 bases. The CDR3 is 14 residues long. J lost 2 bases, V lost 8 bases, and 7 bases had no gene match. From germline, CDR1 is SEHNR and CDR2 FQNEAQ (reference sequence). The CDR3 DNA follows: TGTGCCAGCTACAGAGCGGGAGAGCAAGAGACCCAGTACTTC. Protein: CASYRAGEQETQYF.

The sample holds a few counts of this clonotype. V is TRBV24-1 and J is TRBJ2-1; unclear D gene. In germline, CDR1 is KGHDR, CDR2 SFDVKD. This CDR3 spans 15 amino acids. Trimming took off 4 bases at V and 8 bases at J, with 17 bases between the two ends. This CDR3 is CATSEAGSQPDEQFF. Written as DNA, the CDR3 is TGTGCCACCAGTGAAGCCGGGTCTCAACCCGATGAGCAGTTCTTC.

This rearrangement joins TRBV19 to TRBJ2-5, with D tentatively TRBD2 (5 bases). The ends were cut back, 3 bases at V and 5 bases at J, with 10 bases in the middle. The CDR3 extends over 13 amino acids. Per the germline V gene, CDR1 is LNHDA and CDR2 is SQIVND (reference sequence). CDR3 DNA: TGTGCCAGTAGTATTGCGGGTGGGGAGACCCAGTACTTC. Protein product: CASSIAGGETQYF.

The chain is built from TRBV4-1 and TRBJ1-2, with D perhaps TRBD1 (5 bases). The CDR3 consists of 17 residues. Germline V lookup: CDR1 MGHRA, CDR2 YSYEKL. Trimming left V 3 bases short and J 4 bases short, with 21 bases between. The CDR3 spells CASSHVTRGGKGYGYTF. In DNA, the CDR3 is TGCGCCAGCAGCCACGTTACGCGCGGGGGGAAGGGCTATGGCTACACCTTC.

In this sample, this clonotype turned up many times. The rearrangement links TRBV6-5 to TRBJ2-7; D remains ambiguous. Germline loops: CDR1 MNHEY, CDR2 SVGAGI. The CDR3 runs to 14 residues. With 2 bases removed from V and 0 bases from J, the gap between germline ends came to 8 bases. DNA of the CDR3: TGTGCCAGCAGTTACGCGGTCAGCTCCTACGAGCAGTACTTC. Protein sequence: CASSYAVSSYEQYF.

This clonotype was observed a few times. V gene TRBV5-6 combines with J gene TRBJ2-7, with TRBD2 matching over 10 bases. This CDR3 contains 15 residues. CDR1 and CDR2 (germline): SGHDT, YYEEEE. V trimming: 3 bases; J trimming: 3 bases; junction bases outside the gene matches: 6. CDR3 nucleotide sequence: TGTGCCAGCAGCTCTGGACTAGCGGAGGACTACGAGCAGTACTTC. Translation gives CASSSGLAEDYEQYF.

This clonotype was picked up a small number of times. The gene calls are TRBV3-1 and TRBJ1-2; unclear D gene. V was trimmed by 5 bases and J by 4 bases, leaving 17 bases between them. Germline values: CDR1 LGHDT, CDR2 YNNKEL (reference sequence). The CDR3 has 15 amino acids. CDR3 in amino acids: CASSGPGRALYGYTF. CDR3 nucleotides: TGTGCCAGCAGCGGCCCGGGAAGGGCTCTCTATGGCTACACCTTC.

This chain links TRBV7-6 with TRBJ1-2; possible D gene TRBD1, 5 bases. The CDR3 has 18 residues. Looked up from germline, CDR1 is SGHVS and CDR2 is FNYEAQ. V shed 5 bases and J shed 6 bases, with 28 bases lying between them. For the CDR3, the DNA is TGTGCCAGCAGCCCCCGTGACCAGGGCTTGGGATTAAGGAATGGCTACACCTTC. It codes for CASSPRDQGLGLRNGYTF. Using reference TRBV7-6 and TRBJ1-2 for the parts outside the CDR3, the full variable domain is GAGVSQSPRYKVTKRGQDVALRCDPISGHVSLYWYRQALGQGPEFLTYFNYEAQQDKSGLPNDRFSAERPEGSISTLTIQRTEQRDSAMYRCASSPRDQGLGLRNGYTFGSGTRLTVV.

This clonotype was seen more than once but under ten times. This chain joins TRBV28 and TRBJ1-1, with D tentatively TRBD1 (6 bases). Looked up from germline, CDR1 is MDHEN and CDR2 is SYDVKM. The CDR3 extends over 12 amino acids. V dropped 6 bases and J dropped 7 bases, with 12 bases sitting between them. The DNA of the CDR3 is TGTGCCAGCAGGCCTAGGGGGTATGAAGCTTTCTTT. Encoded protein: CASRPRGYEAFF. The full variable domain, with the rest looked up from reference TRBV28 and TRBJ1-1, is DVKVTQSSRYLVKRTGEKVFLECVQDMDHENMFWYRQDPGLGLRLIYFSYDVKMKEKGDIPEGYSVSREKKERFSLILESASTNQTSMYLCASRPRGYEAFFGQGTRLTVV.

In DNA, the CDR3 is TGCGCCAGCAGCCCCAGCGGGAGGGTATCAGATACGCAGTATTTT. It yields the protein CASSPSGRVSDTQYF. The rearrangement joins TRBV5-1 to TRBJ2-3, with 10 bases fitting TRBD2. The CDR3 consists of 15 residues. After removal of 4 bases from V and 4 bases from J, the junction contained 6 bases not matched to a gene. CDR1 and CDR2 (germline): SGHRS, YFSETQ.